This T cell receptor (beta chain) comes out of a study of T cells after yellow fever vaccination (dated by TCRdb to the late 2010s). Background for the entire study: The SMART-Seq v4 Ultra Low Input RNA kit was used to prepare libraries from fractions with low cell numbers. To follow T-cell clones before and after both primary and booster YFV17D yellow fever vaccination, bulk TCR alpha and beta repertoires underwent longitudinal sequencing. The cohort comprised two healthy male donors, one aged 18 to 30 and one aged 30 to 40 years. Blood samples were taken at several timepoints before and after primary and secondary immunization, and bulk PBMC replicates and cell subsets were isolated. Study-level results and caveats: Computational filtering was required because FACS-sorted repertoires could contain abundant contaminating clonotypes from the bulk population. A small fraction of clonotypes appeared in both the CD4 and CD8 compartments, likely as a result of convergent recombination. Because only a couple of donors were included in the study, the extent to which the findings can be generalized is limited. Compared with the primary T-cell response, the secondary T-cell response was faster but weaker, reaching its peak on day 5 rather than on day 15. After the booster, most clones that had expanded after primary vaccination were detected again (over 95% of CD4 and around nine tenths of CD8), suggesting broad maintenance of memory.

On this clonotype: The antigen it recognizes is unknown. The input lacks base qualities; no much larger clone sits a single base away.

TCR cDNA was synthesized by 5'RACE template switching, through which a universal primer site and unique molecular identifiers were introduced. cDNA synthesis was primed from both the TCR alpha and TCR beta constant segments. Two PCR steps were used to amplify libraries, with sample barcodes and sequencing adapters being added in the second step. Sequencing of libraries was done on Illumina HiSeq 2500 (2x100 bp) or NovaSeq (2x150 bp). Per the original workflow: Reads were demultiplexed and collapsed into UMI consensus sequences with MIGEC, and V(D)J alignment was performed with MiXCR. Vaccine-responding clonotypes were identified with edgeR using replicate PBMC samples, with FDR below 0.01 and a log2 fold change above 5 up to day 15 being required. Each bulk clonotype received a CD4 or CD8 identity based on whether the sequenced CD4 or CD8 repertoire contained that clonotype at higher abundance. The public reads were run again by TCRdb, first through fastp at Q25 and then through MiXCR, and only productive beta chains were kept. Entries are consolidated by CDR3 protein sequence, retaining the most common genes and DNA. What appears here as the V and J calls and clone size reflects TCRdb's work, not the paper's. The sample has 500,000 to 550,000 distinct CDR3 sequences on record, 20% to 25% of them singletons. The top ten clones comprise roughly a sixth of the sample.

The sample's treatment or condition label, in plain terms: live attenuated yellow fever vaccine strain. At each blood-draw timepoint, two biological replicates of bulk PBMCs were obtained. PBMCs were isolated from peripheral blood using a standard Ficoll-Paque protocol. RNA was extracted with TriZol from bulk PBMCs, CD4 and CD8 fractions, and dextramer-positive and dextramer-negative fractions. CDR1 and CDR2 are read off the germline V gene as SQVTM and ANQGSEA. The CDR3 runs 14 amino acids, cysteine and phenylalanine included. CDR3 DNA only is kept here, 42 bases in frame from base 1. Trimming takes 7 bases from V and 1 base from J, and the germline ends sit 15 bases apart.

This sequence was found in a man aged 18 to 30 who received the YFV17D yellow fever vaccine. The sample in question was PBMCs, obtained around 3 weeks after the first yellow fever vaccination. The chain employs TRBV29-1 and TRBJ2-3, with a tentative D gene TRBD2 over 6 matching bases. The CDR3 region: CSGEAGLGTDTQYF. DNA sequence: TGCAGCGGGGAGGCGGGCCTGGGCACAGATACGCAGTATTTT.